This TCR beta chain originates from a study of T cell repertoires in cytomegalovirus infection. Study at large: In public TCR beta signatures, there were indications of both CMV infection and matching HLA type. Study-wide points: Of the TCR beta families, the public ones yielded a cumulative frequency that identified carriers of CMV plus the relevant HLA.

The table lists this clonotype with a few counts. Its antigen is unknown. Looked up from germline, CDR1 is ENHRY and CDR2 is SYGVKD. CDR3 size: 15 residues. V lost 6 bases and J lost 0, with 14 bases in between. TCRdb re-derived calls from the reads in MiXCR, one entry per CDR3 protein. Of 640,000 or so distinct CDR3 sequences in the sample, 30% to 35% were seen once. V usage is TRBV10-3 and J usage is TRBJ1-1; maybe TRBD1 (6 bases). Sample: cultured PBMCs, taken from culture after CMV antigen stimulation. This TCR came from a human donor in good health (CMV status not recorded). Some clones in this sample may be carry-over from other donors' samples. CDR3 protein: CAIRGGISMNTEAFF. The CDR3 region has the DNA TGTGCCATCAGGGGGGGCATCAGCATGAACACTGAAGCTTTCTTT.